This passage covers 25 T cell receptor beta chains from one sample sequenced in a study of blood T cells in healthy people across ages. A sample-barcoded 5' primer and a J-beta primer mix were used in a second PCR of roughly 6 to 11 cycles. From the 5' RACE reads, TCRdb called clonotypes with MiXCR, one entry per CDR3 protein. The sample has 550,000 to 600,000 distinct CDR3 sequences, about 45% seen once; the top ten hold just under 25%. The sample consisted of blood. The receptors were gathered from an elderly man in good health.

The chain is built from TRBV13 and TRBJ2-7; D possibly uses TRBD1 or TRBD2 (5 bases each). Trimming pared 5 bases from V and 7 bases from J, leaving 18 bases between. Looked up from germline, CDR1 is PRHDT and CDR2 is FYEKMQ (reference sequence). This CDR3 has 14 residues. CDR3 sequence: CASSAAGSYNEQYF. DNA of the CDR3: TGTGCCAGCAGCGCTGCAGGGAGCTACAATGAGCAGTACTTC.

The chain recombines TRBV20-1 with TRBJ2-3, with 8 bases identical to TRBD2. From germline, CDR1 is DFQATT and CDR2 SNEGSKA (reference sequence). This CDR3 has 16 amino acids. The ends lost 4 bases at V and 0 bases at J; junction bases unmatched: 9. This chain's CDR3 is CSATPDGTRSTDTQYF. The CDR3 DNA is TGCAGTGCTACCCCAGACGGGACTAGAAGCACAGATACGCAGTATTTT.

In its sample, this clonotype was seen many times. The chain recombines TRBV29-1 with TRBJ2-1; 7 bases align to TRBD1. The CDR3 consists of 13 residues. With V trimmed by 3 bases and J by 11 bases, 10 bases remained unmatched. The germline CDR1 and CDR2 sequences are SQVTM and ANQGSEA. The CDR3 DNA reads as TGCAGCGTTGAGGGCTTCCAGGGGGATAAGCAGTTCTTC. Its translation is CSVEGFQGDKQFF.

This clonotype was counted between two and nine times. V and J are TRBV12-3 or TRBV12-4 and TRBJ2-7; TRBD2 aligns across 11 bases. After removal of 5 bases from V and 0 bases from J, the junction contained 3 bases not matched to a gene. The CDR3 runs 15 residues. CDR3 loop: CASSKGLAVSYEQYF. The CDR3 DNA reads TGTGCCAGCAGTAAGGGACTAGCGGTCTCCTACGAGCAGTACTTC.

V is TRBV20-1 and J is TRBJ2-7; D is possibly TRBD2 (6 bases). Trimming pared 5 bases from V and 5 bases from J, leaving 16 bases between. Germline CDR1 and CDR2: DFQATT and SNEGSKA (reference sequence). The CDR3 contains 13 residues. The CDR3 DNA reads as TGCAGTGCTGCGAGCGGGCGTAGGAACGAGCAGTACTTC. Amino acids: CSAASGRRNEQYF.

This chain links TRBV5-1 with TRBJ2-1; D is possibly TRBD1 (6 bases). Germline V lookup: CDR1 SGHRS, CDR2 YFSETQ. Deletions cut 3 bases from V and 2 bases from J, with 15 bases between. This CDR3 region has 16 residues. The CDR3, as DNA: TGCGCCAGCAGCTCAGGGGTCGTGAGAGCCTACAATGAGCAGTTCTTC. Translated, it gives CASSSGVVRAYNEQFF.

This clonotype was seen at least ten times. The chain is built from TRBV12-3 or TRBV12-4 and TRBJ2-3; possible D gene TRBD1, 6 bases. Trimming took off 3 bases at V and 2 bases at J, with 15 bases between the two ends. The CDR3 spans 16 residues. CDR3 in amino acids: CASSLAVTGPTDTQYF. The CDR3 coding sequence is TGTGCCAGCAGTTTGGCAGTTACAGGGCCCACAGATACGCAGTATTTT.

This clonotype was seen just once. The V gene is TRBV27, the J gene TRBJ2-7; D unresolved. Trimming cost V 2 bases and J 9 bases, with 20 bases left between them. Germline V gene data show CDR1 as MNHEY and CDR2 as SMNVEV (reference sequence). CDR3 size: 15 residues. The CDR3 DNA follows: TGTGCCAGCAGTTTACGGCAGTCGTCCCGATCGGGGCAGTACTTC. Translating gives CASSLRQSSRSGQYF.

The chain links TRBV28 to TRBJ2-1; 11 nucleotides align to TRBD2. The germline CDR1 and CDR2 sequences are MDHEN and SYDVKM. The trim removed 5 bases at V and 6 bases at J, leaving 15 bases unmatched. There are 18 residues in the CDR3. CDR3 sequence reads: CASSLYLITSGRSNEQFF. Written as DNA, the CDR3 is TGTGCCAGCAGTCTCTACCTTATTACTAGCGGGAGAAGCAATGAGCAGTTCTTC.

For the CDR3, the DNA is TGCAGTGTCATGAATGAAAAACTGTTTTTT. Translating gives CSVMNEKLFF. The chain combines TRBV20-1 with TRBJ1-4; D gene unclear. Between the trimmed V and J ends, which lost 7 bases and 5 bases, there was a span of 5 bases. This CDR3 contains 10 residues. Germline CDR1 reads DFQATT; CDR2 reads SNEGSKA (reference sequence).

The sample holds a few counts of this clonotype. The rearrangement joins TRBV9 to TRBJ2-7; 11 bases agree with TRBD2. J lost 2 bases, V lost 4 bases, and 5 bases had no gene match. Per the germline V gene, CDR1 is SGDLS and CDR2 is YYNGEE. The CDR3 spans 15 residues. CDR3 coding DNA: TGTGCCAGCAGCCCTAGCGGGAGGCCCCCCTACGAGCAGTACTTC. Its translation is CASSPSGRPPYEQYF. The full variable domain, with the rest looked up from reference TRBV9 and TRBJ2-7, is DSGVTQTPKHLITATGQRVTLRCSPRSGDLSVYWYQQSLDQGLQFLIQYYNGEERAKGNILERFSAQQFPDLHSELNLSSLELGDSALYFCASSPSGRPPYEQYFGPGTRLTVT.

J is TRBJ2-2 and V is TRBV12-3 or TRBV12-4; the match to TRBD2 covers 9 bases. Trimming removed 8 bases from V and 4 bases from J; junction bases left unmatched: 11. The CDR3 runs to 16 residues. The CDR3 loop reads CASATLAGEATGELFF. The CDR3 DNA reads TGTGCCAGCGCCACTTTAGCGGGAGAGGCCACCGGGGAGCTGTTTTTT.

There are a few counts of this clonotype. V gene TRBV10-3 combines with J gene TRBJ1-6, with D possibly TRBD1 on 5 matching bases. Germline V gene data show CDR1 as ENHRY and CDR2 as SYGVKD. The CDR3 extends over 13 amino acids. Trimming removed 11 bases at V and 6 bases at J, with 14 bases between. The CDR3 here is CAATGEANSPLHF. The CDR3 region has the DNA TGTGCCGCAACGGGGGAGGCTAATTCACCCCTCCACTTT.

There are a few counts of this clonotype. The J gene is TRBJ1-4, the V gene TRBV29-1; D is ambiguous. The CDR3 covers 12 residues. Trimming cost V 7 bases and J 4 bases, with 10 bases left between them. CDR1 and CDR2 from the germline V gene are SQVTM and ANQGSEA. The CDR3: CSGFVSNEKLFF. The CDR3 nucleotides read TGCAGCGGATTTGTCAGTAATGAAAAACTGTTTTTT.

The table lists this clonotype with a few counts. The chain uses TRBV7-3 and TRBJ2-1, with 8 bases lining up with TRBD1. Losses at the gene ends were 7 bases for V and 4 bases for J; bases not matched to a gene: 9. The CDR3 has 15 residues. Germline lookup yields CDR1 SGHTA and CDR2 FQGTGA. CDR3 in DNA: TGTGCCAGCACCGCCGCAGGGGGCGGTTACAATGAGCAGTTCTTC. Protein sequence: CASTAAGGGYNEQFF.

This clonotype is a singleton in its sample. The V call is TRBV6-4, the J call TRBJ2-1, with 7 bases aligning to TRBD2. CDR1 is MRHNA and CDR2 is SNTAGT in the germline V gene. The ends lost 5 bases at V and 9 bases at J; junction bases unmatched: 7. The length of the CDR3 is 13 residues. The DNA for the CDR3 is TGTGCCAGCAGTAGTTGGACTAGTCCTGAGCAGTTCTTC. Amino acids: CASSSWTSPEQFF.

In this sample, this clonotype turned up once. This chain uses TRBV12-3 or TRBV12-4 with TRBJ1-1; D not certain. Trimming stripped 3 bases from V and 3 bases from J, with 8 bases between. This CDR3 comprises 13 residues. CDR3 in DNA: TGTGCCAGCAGTTTCAATGGGGACACTGAAGCTTTCTTT. Protein sequence: CASSFNGDTEAFF.

The chain is built from TRBV18 and TRBJ2-5; D ambiguous. The CDR3 covers 13 residues. The V gene's germline CDR1 is KGHSH and CDR2 LQKENI. Trimming pared 3 bases from V and 2 bases from J, leaving 7 bases between. CDR3 in DNA: TGTGCCAGCTCACCGGGGATTCAAGAGACCCAGTACTTC. Protein product: CASSPGIQETQYF.

This clonotype has only a few counts. This chain connects TRBV20-1 to TRBJ1-2; D unresolved. CDR3 length: 14 amino acids. V gave up 4 bases and J gave up 4 bases, with 16 bases separating them. From germline, CDR1 is DFQATT and CDR2 SNEGSKA (reference sequence). The CDR3 here is CSAIFPTEFYGYTF. CDR3 coding DNA: TGCAGTGCTATCTTCCCAACGGAATTCTATGGCTACACCTTC.

CDR3 in amino acids: CASSLGNSGGPDTQYF. In DNA, the CDR3 is TGCGCCAGCAGCTTGGGGAACAGTGGTGGGCCAGATACGCAGTATTTT. The chain uses TRBV5-1 and TRBJ2-3; no clear D gene. The CDR3 contains 16 residues. Germline CDR1 SGHRS, CDR2 YFSETQ. Trimming pared 0 bases from V and 4 bases from J, leaving 15 bases between.

Concerning this clonotype itself: Compared with germline, one end of the junction differs, possibly owing to a read error. The chain carries TRBV20-1 and TRBJ2-3; D uncertain. This CDR3 contains 13 residues. From germline, CDR1 is DFQATT and CDR2 SNEGSKA (reference sequence). The CDR3 DNA is TGCAGTGCCAGAGAACGAGGAATGGGAACACAGTATTTT. Translated: CSARERGMGTQYF.

V and J are TRBV12-3 or TRBV12-4 and TRBJ2-1; TRBD1 aligns across 8 bases. The CDR3 runs to 15 residues. After removal of 2 bases from V and 13 bases from J, the junction contained 13 bases not matched to a gene. The CDR3: CASSLMGQASGEQFF. The CDR3, as DNA: TGTGCCAGCAGTTTAATGGGACAGGCCTCAGGTGAACAGTTCTTC.

J is TRBJ2-4 and V is TRBV28; the match to TRBD1 covers 8 bases. The end of the DNA aligns better with TRBJ2-7, so the J call may be wrong. The CDR3 contains 15 residues. Germline CDR1 is MDHEN and CDR2 is SYDVKM. CDR3 in DNA: TGTGCCAGCGGATCAGCCGGGACAGGCACCTACGAGCAGTACTTC. This encodes CASGSAGTGTYEQYF.

This sequence joins TRBV9 and TRBJ2-5, with D possibly matching TRBD2 (7 bases). Near its end, the DNA agrees better with TRBJ2-7, so the J call may be wrong. This CDR3 has 15 amino acids. Germline V gene sequence: CDR1 SGDLS, CDR2 YYNGEE. CDR3 sequence: CASSPGAGAWYEQYF. In DNA, the CDR3 is TGTGCCAGCAGCCCGGGGGCGGGGGCGTGGTACGAGCAGTACTTC.

J is TRBJ2-7 and V is TRBV7-2, with D possibly being TRBD1 (6 bases). CDR3 length: 13 residues. The germline gives CDR1 SGHTA, CDR2 FQGNSA. The V end was cut by 4 bases, the J end by 2 bases, with 9 bases between. The CDR3 DNA sequence: TGTGCCAGCAGCTGGGACATTGCCTACGAGCAGTACTTC. It encodes CASSWDIAYEQYF.